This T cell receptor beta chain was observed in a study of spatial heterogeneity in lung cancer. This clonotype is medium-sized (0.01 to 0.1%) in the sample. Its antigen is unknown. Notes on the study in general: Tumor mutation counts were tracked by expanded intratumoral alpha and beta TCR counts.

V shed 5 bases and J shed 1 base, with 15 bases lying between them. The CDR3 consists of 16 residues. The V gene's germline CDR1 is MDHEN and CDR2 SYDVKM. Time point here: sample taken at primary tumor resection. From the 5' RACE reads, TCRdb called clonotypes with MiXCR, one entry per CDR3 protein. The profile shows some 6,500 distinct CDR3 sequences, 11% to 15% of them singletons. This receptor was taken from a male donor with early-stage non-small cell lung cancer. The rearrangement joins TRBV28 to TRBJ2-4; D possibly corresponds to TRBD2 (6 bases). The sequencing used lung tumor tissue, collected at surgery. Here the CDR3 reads CASSPEEGTAKNIQYF. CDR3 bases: TGTGCCAGCAGTCCAGAGGAGGGGACGGCCAAAAACATTCAGTACTTC.